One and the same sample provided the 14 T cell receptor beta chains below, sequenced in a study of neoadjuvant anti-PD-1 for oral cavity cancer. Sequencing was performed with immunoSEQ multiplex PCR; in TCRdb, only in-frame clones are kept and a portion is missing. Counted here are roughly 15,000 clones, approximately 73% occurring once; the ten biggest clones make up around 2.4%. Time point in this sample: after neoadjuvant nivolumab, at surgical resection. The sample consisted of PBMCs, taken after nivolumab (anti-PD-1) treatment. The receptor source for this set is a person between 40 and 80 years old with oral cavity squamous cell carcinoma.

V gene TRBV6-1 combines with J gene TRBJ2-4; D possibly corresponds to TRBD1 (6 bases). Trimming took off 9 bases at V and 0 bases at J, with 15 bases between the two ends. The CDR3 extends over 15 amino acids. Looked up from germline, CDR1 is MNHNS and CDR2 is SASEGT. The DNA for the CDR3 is TGTGCCAGTTTTCCAGGGGTTTTAGCCAAAAACATTCAGTACTTC. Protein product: CASFPGVLAKNIQYF.

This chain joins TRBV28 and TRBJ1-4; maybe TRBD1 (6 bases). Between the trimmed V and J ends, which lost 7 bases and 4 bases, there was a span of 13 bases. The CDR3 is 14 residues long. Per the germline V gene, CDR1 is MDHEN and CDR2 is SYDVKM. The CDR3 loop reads CASKQGTLNEKLFF. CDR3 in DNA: TGTGCCAGCAAACAGGGAACCCTTAATGAAAAACTGTTTTTT.

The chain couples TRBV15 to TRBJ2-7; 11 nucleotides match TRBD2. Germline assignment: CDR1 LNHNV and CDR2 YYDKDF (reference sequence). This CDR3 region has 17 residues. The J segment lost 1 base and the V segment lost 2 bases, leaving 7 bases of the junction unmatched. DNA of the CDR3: TGTGCCACCAGCAGATCGGGACTAGCGGATAAATCCTACGAGCAGTACTTC. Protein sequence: CATSRSGLADKSYEQYF. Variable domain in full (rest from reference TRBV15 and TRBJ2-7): DAMVIQNPRYQVTQFGKPVTLSCSQTLNHNVMYWYQQKSSQAPKLLFHYYDKDFNNEADTPDNFQSRRPNTSFCFLDIRSPGLGDTAMYLCATSRSGLADKSYEQYFGPGTRLTVT.

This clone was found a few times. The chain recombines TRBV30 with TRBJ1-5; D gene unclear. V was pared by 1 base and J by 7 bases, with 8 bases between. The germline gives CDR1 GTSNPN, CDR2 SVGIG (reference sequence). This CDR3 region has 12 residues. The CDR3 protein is CAWSGGGQPQHF. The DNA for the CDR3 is TGTGCCTGGAGTGGGGGAGGACAGCCCCAGCATTTT. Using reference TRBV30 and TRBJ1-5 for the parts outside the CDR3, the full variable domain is SQTIHQWPATLVQPVGSPLSLECTVEGTSNPNLYWYRQAAGRGLQLLFYSVGIGQISSEVPQNLSASRPQDRQFILSSKKLLLSDSGFYLCAWSGGGQPQHFGDGTRLSIL.

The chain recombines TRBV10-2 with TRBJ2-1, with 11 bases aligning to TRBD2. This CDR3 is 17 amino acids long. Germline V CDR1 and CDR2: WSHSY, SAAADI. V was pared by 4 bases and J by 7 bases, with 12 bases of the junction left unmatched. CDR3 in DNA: TGCGCCAGCAGTGTGTTAGCGGGGGGGTCCTCTCCAAATGAGCAGTTCTTC. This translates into CASSVLAGGSSPNEQFF.

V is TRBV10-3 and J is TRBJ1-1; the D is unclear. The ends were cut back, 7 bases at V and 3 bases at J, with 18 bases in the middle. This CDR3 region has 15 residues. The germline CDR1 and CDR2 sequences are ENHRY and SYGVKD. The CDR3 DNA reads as TGTGCCATCAAACCGGCCGCGAACTTTGACACTGAAGCTTTCTTT. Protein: CAIKPAANFDTEAFF.

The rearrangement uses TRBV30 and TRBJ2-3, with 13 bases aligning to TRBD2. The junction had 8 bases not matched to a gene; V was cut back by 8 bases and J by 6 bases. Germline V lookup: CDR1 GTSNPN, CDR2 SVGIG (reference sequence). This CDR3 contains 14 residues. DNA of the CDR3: TGTGCCCGGACTAGCGGGGGCCCGGGGGATACGCAGTATTTT. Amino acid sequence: CARTSGGPGDTQYF.

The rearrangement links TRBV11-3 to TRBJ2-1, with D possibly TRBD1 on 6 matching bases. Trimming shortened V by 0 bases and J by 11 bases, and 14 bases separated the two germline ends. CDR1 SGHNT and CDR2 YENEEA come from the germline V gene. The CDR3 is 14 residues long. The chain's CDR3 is CASSLDGGPRKQFF. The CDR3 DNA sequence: TGTGCCAGCAGCTTAGATGGGGGCCCCCGGAAGCAGTTCTTC.

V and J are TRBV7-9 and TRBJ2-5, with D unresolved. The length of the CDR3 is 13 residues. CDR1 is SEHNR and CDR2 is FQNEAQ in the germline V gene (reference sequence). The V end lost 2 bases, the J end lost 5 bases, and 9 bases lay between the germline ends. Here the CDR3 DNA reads TGTGCCAGCAGCTTATGGGTTGGGGAGACCCAGTACTTC. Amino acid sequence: CASSLWVGETQYF. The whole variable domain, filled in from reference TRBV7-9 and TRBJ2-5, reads DTGVSQNPRHKITKRGQNVTFRCDPISEHNRLYWYRQTLGQGPEFLTYFQNEAQLEKSRLLSDRFSAERPKGSFSTLEIQRTEQGDSAMYLCASSLWVGETQYFGPGTRLLVL.

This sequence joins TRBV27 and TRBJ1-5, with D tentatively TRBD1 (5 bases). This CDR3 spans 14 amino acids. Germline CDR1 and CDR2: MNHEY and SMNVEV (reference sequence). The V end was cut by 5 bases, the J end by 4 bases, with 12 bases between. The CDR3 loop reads CASSRAGLNQPQHF. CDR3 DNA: TGTGCCAGCAGTAGGGCAGGGCTGAATCAGCCCCAGCATTTT.

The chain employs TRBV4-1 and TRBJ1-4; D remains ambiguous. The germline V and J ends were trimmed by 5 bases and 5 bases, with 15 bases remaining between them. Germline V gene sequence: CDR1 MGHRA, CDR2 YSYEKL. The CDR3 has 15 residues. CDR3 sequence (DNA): TGCGCCAGCAGCTTAACAACCGGGAGGAATGAAAAACTGTTTTTT. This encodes CASSLTTGRNEKLFF.

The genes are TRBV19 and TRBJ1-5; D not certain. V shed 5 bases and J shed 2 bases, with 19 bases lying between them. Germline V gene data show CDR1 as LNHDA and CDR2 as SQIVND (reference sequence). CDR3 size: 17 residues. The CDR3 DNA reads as TGTGCCAGTAGTCCTCACTGGACCCTCAAGGGCAATCAGCCCCAGCATTTT. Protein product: CASSPHWTLKGNQPQHF.

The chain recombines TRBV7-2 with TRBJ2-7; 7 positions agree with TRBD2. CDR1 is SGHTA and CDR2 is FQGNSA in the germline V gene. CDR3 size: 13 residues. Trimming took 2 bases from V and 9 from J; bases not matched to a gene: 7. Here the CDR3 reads CASSLPSAGRQYF. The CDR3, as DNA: TGTGCCAGCAGCTTACCCTCAGCGGGGCGGCAGTACTTC.

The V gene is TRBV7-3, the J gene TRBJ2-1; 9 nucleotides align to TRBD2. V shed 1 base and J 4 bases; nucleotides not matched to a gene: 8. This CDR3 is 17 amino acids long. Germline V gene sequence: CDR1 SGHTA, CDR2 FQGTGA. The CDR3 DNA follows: TGTGCCAGCAGCTTAAAAGGGACTAGCATATCGTACAATGAGCAGTTCTTC. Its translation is CASSLKGTSISYNEQFF.